A selection of T cell receptor beta chains follows, all from one sample in a study of T cell responses to AZD1222 COVID-19 vaccine. Here immunoSEQ multiplex PCR was the method, and the copy in TCRdb shows in-frame clones only, minus some. The profile shows roughly 100,000 clones, roughly 91% of them singletons. Specimen: peripheral blood, collected on day 0 of AZD1222 vaccination. These receptors were collected from an adult in good health. Both conserved end residues are part of each CDR3. A D gene is named only where the DNA matches it firmly. Clone sizes are given selectively: once, few, many, or a class where the clone is expanded.

V,size,J,D,DNA,CDR3
TRBV6-5,-,TRBJ1-1,-,TGTGCCAGCACCCCCGGGGGGAACACTGAAGCTTTCTTT,CASTPGGNTEAFF
TRBV13,few,TRBJ1-1,-,TGTGCCAGCAGCTCAGGATGGAACACTGAAGCTTTCTTT,CASSSGWNTEAFF
TRBV7-9,-,TRBJ1-4,-,TGTGCCAGCACCCAACGGGCTTCGGGGGAAAAACTGTTTTTT,CASTQRASGEKLFF
TRBV28,-,TRBJ2-5,-,TGTGCCATCTCCCCCCCGGGGTGGGAGACCCAGTACTTC,CAISPPGWETQYF
TRBV19,-,TRBJ2-7,TRBD2,TGTGCCAGTAGCTTACCGGGACTAGCGGCCTGGTACTTC,CASSLPGLAAWYF
TRBV10-3,few,TRBJ2-1,TRBD2,TGTGCCATCAGGCCGACTAGCGGGAGGGCCCGAGATGAGCAGTTCTTC,CAIRPTSGRARDEQFF
TRBV5-1,-,TRBJ1-1,-,TGCGCCAGCAGCTTGGATGGCAGGGGCACTGAAGCTTTCTTT,CASSLDGRGTEAFF
TRBV7-2,-,TRBJ2-1,-,TGTGCCAGCAGCTTAGGTCAGCTGGATGAGCAGTTCTTC,CASSLGQLDEQFF
TRBV9,-,TRBJ2-7,TRBD2,TGTGCCAGCAGCGTAGAGCCTCTAGCGGCCTACGAGCAGTACTTC,CASSVEPLAAYEQYF
TRBV15,-,TRBJ1-5,-,TGTGCCACCAGCGCCTCTCGGGGGCCCCTTAGACAGCCCCAGCATTTT,CATSASRGPLRQPQHF
TRBV7-9,once,TRBJ2-7,-,TGTGCCAGCAGCTTAGTTACCGGGCAGTACTTC,CASSLVTGQYF
TRBV11-3,-,TRBJ2-7,TRBD2,TGTGCCAGCAGCTATACCCCTAGCGGGAACCTCTCCTACGAGCAGTACTTC,CASSYTPSGNLSYEQYF
TRBV4-1,-,TRBJ2-7,TRBD2,TGCGCCAGCAGCCAAGGGGCAGCGGGAGTTTCTTACGAGCAGTACTTC,CASSQGAAGVSYEQYF
TRBV25-1,-,TRBJ2-2,TRBD1,TGTGCCAGCTCCGGACAGGGTCGAACCGGGGAGCTGTTTTTT,CASSGQGRTGELFF
TRBV28,-,TRBJ2-1,-,TGTGCCAGTCCCCCTAGCCCGGGCCTTACAAATGAGCAGTTCTTC,CASPPSPGLTNEQFF
TRBV30,-,TRBJ1-1,-,TGTGCCTGGAGTGTACGTGGGGCTGAAGCTTTCTTT,CAWSVRGAEAFF
TRBV15,-,TRBJ1-1,-,TGTGCCACCAGGCAGGGGTTGAACACTGAAGCTTTCTTT,CATRQGLNTEAFF
TRBV12-2,-,TRBJ1-3,-,TGTGCAAGTCGCTTACCCAGCTTGTACAGGGTAAACACCATATATTTT,CASRLPSLYRVNTIYF
TRBV28,-,TRBJ2-7,-,TGTGCCAGCCTATCATATGGGCCGGCTTACGAGCAGTACTTC,CASLSYGPAYEQYF
TRBV6-1,-,TRBJ1-2,-,TGTGCCAGCAGTGAAGCGTTTCGCCTCCTCACGGTCTCCTATGGCTACACCTTC,CASSEAFRLLTVSYGYTF
TRBV18,-,TRBJ2-5,-,TGTGCCAGCTCAAAAATACAGGGCTTTGAGACCCAGTACTTC,CASSKIQGFETQYF
TRBV21-1,-,TRBJ2-7,-,TGTGCCAGCAGCAAAACGGGACAGGGGGCGTACGAGCAGTACTTC,CASSKTGQGAYEQYF
TRBV19,-,TRBJ1-3,TRBD1,TGTGCCAGTAAGGACCTTGGGACAGGGGCAGGAAACACCATATATTTT,CASKDLGTGAGNTIYF
TRBV5-1,-,TRBJ1-3,-,TGCGCCAGCAGCTTAGGTCAATTCTCTGGAAACACCATATATTTT,CASSLGQFSGNTIYF
TRBV7-2,-,TRBJ2-5,TRBD1,TGTGCCAGCAGCTTAATGGGACAGGGGGCGTGGGAGACCCAGTACTTC,CASSLMGQGAWETQYF
TRBV10-2,-,TRBJ2-5,TRBD2,TGCGCCAGCAGTGAGGCTAGCGGCAAAGAGACCCAGTACTTC,CASSEASGKETQYF
TRBV28,-,TRBJ1-2,-,TGTGCCAGCAGTTTAAACAGGAGAGGTGGCTACACCTTC,CASSLNRRGGYTF
TRBV3-1/TRBV3-2,-,TRBJ1-4,-,TGTGCCAGCAGCTCCCGGGGTGGGGGGCGGAATGAAAAACTGTTTTTT,CASSSRGGGRNEKLFF
TRBV15,-,TRBJ1-4,-,TGTGCCACCAGCAGCCGGGACGGGGATGAAAAACTGTTTTTT,CATSSRDGDEKLFF
TRBV6-4,-,TRBJ2-3,-,TGTGCCAGCAGTCCGGGGGCGCTGGGCACAGATACGCAGTATTTT,CASSPGALGTDTQYF
TRBV29-1,-,TRBJ1-2,-,TGCAGCGTTGCCCAGAACTATGGCTACACCTTC,CSVAQNYGYTF
TRBV4-3,-,TRBJ2-7,TRBD2,TGCGCCAGCAGCCCGTTAGCGGGAGGGGCCTACGAGCAGTACTTC,CASSPLAGGAYEQYF
TRBV19,once,TRBJ1-1,-,TGTGCCAGTAATTCCCCGGACGGATTAAGAACTGAAGCTTTCTTT,CASNSPDGLRTEAFF
TRBV7-9,-,TRBJ2-1,TRBD1,TGTGCCAGCAGCTTAGACAGGGGGGCCCAGGAGCAGTTCTTC,CASSLDRGAQEQFF
TRBV5-1,-,TRBJ1-2,-,TGCGCCAGCACGCCCCAACCGGGACTAGGGTATGGCTACACCTTC,CASTPQPGLGYGYTF
TRBV14,-,TRBJ2-1,TRBD1,TGTGCCAGCAGCACACGACAGGGTCGGCGGTTCTTC,CASSTRQGRRFF
TRBV19,-,TRBJ1-2,-,TGTGCCAGTAGTAGGTCCGACTATGGCTACACCTTC,CASSRSDYGYTF